The 3 T cell receptor beta chains presented below share a single source sample, sequenced in a study of blood T cell repertoires in COVID-19. The protocol was immunoSEQ multiplex PCR, while the TCRdb copy is restricted to in-frame clones and leaves out a portion. The sample holds 220,000 or so clones; roughly 82% are singletons and the top ten take approximately 2%. The specimen sequenced was PBMCs or T cells enriched from blood (not recorded which). The receptors shown here come from a woman in her fifties or sixties who had recovered from COVID-19.

This clone appeared a single time. This chain connects TRBV19 to TRBJ1-2; 10 bases line up with TRBD1. The CDR3 sequence is 15 residues long. Trimming cost V 6 bases and J 5 bases; bases outside gene matches: 9. Germline V CDR1 and CDR2: LNHDA, SQIVND (reference sequence). CDR3 sequence (DNA): TGTGCCAGTAGGAACGCCGGGACAGGGGTTTATGGCTACACCTTC. Its translation: CASRNAGTGVYGYTF.

V gene TRBV20-1 combines with J gene TRBJ1-1; possible D gene TRBD1, 5 bases. The V gene lost 6 bases and the J gene lost 5 bases, with 10 bases spanning the gap. The CDR3 contains 11 residues. Germline V CDR1 and CDR2: DFQATT, SNEGSKA (reference sequence). The CDR3 nucleotides are TGCAGTGCCAAGAGACAGACTGAAGCTTTCTTT. It is translated as CSAKRQTEAFF.

As DNA, the CDR3 is TGTGCCAGTACCCAACAGGGGGCAAGTAATTCACCCCTCCACTTT. Protein: CASTQQGASNSPLHF. The V gene is TRBV19, the J gene TRBJ1-6; 9 bases match TRBD1. Trimming cost V 7 bases and J 6 bases; bases outside gene matches: 7. The CDR3 is 15 residues long. Germline loops: CDR1 LNHDA, CDR2 SQIVND (reference sequence).